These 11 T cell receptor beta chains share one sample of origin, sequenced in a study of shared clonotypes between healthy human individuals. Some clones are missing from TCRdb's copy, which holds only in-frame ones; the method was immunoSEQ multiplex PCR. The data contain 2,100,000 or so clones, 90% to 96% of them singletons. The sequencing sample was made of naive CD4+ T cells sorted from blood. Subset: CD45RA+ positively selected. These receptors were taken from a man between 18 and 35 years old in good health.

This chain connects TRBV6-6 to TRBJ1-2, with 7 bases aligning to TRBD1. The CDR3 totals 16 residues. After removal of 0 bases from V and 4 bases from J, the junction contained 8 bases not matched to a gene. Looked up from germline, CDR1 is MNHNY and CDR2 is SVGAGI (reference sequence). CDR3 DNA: TGTGCCAGCAGTTACTCGTCCGCTCGACAGGGCTATGGCTACACCTTC. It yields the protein CASSYSSARQGYGYTF.

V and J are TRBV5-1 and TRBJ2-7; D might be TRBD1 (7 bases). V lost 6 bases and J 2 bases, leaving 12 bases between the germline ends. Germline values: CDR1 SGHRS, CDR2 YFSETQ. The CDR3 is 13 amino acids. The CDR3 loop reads CASTGDRTYEQYF. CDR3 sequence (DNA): TGCGCCAGCACGGGGGACAGAACCTACGAGCAGTACTTC.

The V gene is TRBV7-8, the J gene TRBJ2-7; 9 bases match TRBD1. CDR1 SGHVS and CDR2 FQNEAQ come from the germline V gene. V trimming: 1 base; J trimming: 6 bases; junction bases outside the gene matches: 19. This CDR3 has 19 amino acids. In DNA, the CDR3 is TGTGCCAGCAGCTTAGATTCCGGGACAGGGAACGGTTTGATCGGCGAGCAGTACTTC. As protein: CASSLDSGTGNGLIGEQYF.

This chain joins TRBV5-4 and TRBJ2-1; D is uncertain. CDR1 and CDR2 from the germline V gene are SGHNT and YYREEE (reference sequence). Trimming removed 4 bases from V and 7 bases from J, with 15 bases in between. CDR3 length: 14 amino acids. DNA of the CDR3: TGTGCCAGCAGCCCGGGCCCGGTAGGGAATGAGCAGTTCTTC. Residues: CASSPGPVGNEQFF.

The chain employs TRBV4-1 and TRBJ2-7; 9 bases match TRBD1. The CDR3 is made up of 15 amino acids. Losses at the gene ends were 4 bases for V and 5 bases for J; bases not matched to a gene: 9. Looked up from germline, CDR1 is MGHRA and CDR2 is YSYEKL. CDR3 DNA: TGCGCCAGCAGCCCAGAGGACAGGGGAAGGAACGAGCAGTACTTC. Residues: CASSPEDRGRNEQYF.

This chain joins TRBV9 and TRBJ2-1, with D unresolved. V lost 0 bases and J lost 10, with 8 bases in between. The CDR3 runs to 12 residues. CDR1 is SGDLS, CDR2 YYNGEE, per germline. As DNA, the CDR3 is TGTGCCAGCAGCGTAGCTCTAGGGGAGCAGTTCTTC. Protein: CASSVALGEQFF.

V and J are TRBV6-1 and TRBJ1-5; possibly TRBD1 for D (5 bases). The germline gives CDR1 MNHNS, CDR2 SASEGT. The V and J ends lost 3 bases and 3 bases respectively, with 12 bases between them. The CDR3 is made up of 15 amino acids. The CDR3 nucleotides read TGTGCCAGCAGTGATTTGTGGGGCCCCAATCAGCCCCAGCATTTT. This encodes CASSDLWGPNQPQHF.

CDR3 nucleotide sequence: TGTGCCAGCAGCCCACTCACAGGGGAGTGGGAGACCCAGTACTTC. Amino acids: CASSPLTGEWETQYF. The genes are TRBV7-6 and TRBJ2-5; 7 bases line up with TRBD1. In germline, CDR1 is SGHVS, CDR2 FNYEAQ. CDR3 length: 15 amino acids. J lost 5 bases, V lost 5 bases, and 11 bases had no gene match. The variable domain in full, with the rest retrieved from reference TRBV7-6 and TRBJ2-5, is GAGVSQSPRYKVTKRGQDVALRCDPISGHVSLYWYRQALGQGPEFLTYFNYEAQQDKSGLPNDRFSAERPEGSISTLTIQRTEQRDSAMYRCASSPLTGEWETQYFGPGTRLLVL.

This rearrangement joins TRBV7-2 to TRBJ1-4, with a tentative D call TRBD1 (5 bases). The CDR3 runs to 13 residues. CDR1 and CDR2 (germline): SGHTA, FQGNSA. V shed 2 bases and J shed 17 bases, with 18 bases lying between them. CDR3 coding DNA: TGTGCCAGCAGCTTACCTGGGTCTGGGGCCGTCTTTTTT. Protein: CASSLPGSGAVFF.

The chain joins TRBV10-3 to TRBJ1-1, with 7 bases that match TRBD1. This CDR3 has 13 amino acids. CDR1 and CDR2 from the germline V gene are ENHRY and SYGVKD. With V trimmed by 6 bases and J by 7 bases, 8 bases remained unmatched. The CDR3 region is CAIRGTEPIEAFF. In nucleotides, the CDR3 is TGTGCCATCAGGGGGACAGAACCTATTGAAGCTTTCTTT.

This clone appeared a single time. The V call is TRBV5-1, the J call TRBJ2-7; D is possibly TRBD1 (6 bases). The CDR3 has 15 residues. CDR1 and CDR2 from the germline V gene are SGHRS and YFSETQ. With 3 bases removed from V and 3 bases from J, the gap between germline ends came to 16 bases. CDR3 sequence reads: CASSWGGQRSYEQYF. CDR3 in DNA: TGCGCCAGCAGCTGGGGTGGACAGAGAAGCTACGAGCAGTACTTC.